Below are 32 T cell receptor beta chains sequenced from a single sample in a study of patients and donors after allogeneic stem cell transplantation. TCRdb reprocessed the RT-PCR reads via MiXCR and lists one record per CDR3 protein. The sample holds 920,000 or so distinct CDR3 sequences; 18% are singletons and the top ten take 5% to 6.5%. The sequenced sample was blood, either unsorted or a sorted T cell fraction (not recorded which). These receptors all stem from a human donor who was either an allogeneic HSCT recipient or a stem cell or donor lymphocyte infusion donor (not recorded which). It is not recorded whose cells these are; they may come from a transplant donor.

This clonotype was counted a few times. The rearrangement links TRBV7-9 to TRBJ2-1; TRBD2 is a possible D gene (6 bases). The CDR3 is 15 residues long. With 9 bases removed from V and 0 bases from J, the gap between germline ends came to 15 bases. The germline V gene encodes CDR1 SEHNR and CDR2 FQNEAQ (reference sequence). As DNA, the CDR3 is TGTGCCAGTCTAAGGGAGGAGCTCTCCTACAATGAGCAGTTCTTC. Translating gives CASLREELSYNEQFF.

V usage is TRBV9 and J usage is TRBJ2-7; TRBD2 agrees at 11 bases. The CDR3 runs 16 residues. Germline-derived CDR1 and CDR2 are SGDLS and YYNGEE. Unmatched junction bases numbered 7, after V lost 3 bases and J lost 2 bases. The CDR3 region has the DNA TGTGCCAGCAGCGAAGGTAGCGGGAGGGCCCCCTACGAGCAGTACTTC. Its translation is CASSEGSGRAPYEQYF.

This clonotype was observed a few times. V is TRBV6-2 or TRBV6-3 and J is TRBJ1-5, with 8 positions matching TRBD1. Germline CDR1 MNHEY, CDR2 SVGEGT. V was clipped by 7 bases and J by 3 bases; unmatched bases: 11. This CDR3 comprises 16 residues. The DNA of the CDR3 is TGTGCCAGCACCACTGCGGACAGGGTACCCAATCAGCCCCAGCATTTT. Translated: CASTTADRVPNQPQHF.

There are a few counts of this clonotype. V usage is TRBV5-1 and J usage is TRBJ2-5; a possible D gene is TRBD1 (6 bases). This CDR3 is built from 14 residues. Deletions cut 4 bases from V and 5 bases from J, with 15 bases between. CDR1 SGHRS and CDR2 YFSETQ come from the germline V gene. The CDR3 DNA reads as TGCGCCAGCAGCCTCACTACAGGGTACGAGACCCAGTACTTC. Encoded protein: CASSLTTGYETQYF.

This chain joins TRBV11-2 and TRBJ2-5; 10 bases are a match to TRBD2. The CDR3 length is 17 residues. Per germline, CDR1 SGHAT and CDR2 FQNNGV. V dropped 5 bases and J dropped 2; count of bases not matched to a gene: 11. This CDR3 reads CASSPPLAGVGQETQYF. CDR3 in DNA: TGTGCCAGCAGCCCACCCCTAGCGGGGGTAGGGCAAGAGACCCAGTACTTC.

This clonotype turned up a few times. This chain uses TRBV3-1 with TRBJ1-5; D may be TRBD1 (5 bases). The germline V and J ends were trimmed by 3 bases and 3 bases, with 12 bases remaining between them. The CDR3 sequence is 15 residues long. Per the germline V gene, CDR1 is LGHDT and CDR2 is YNNKEL (reference sequence). CDR3 bases: TGTGCCAGCAGCCAGGGCAGACAGAACAATCAGCCCCAGCATTTT. Translated, it gives CASSQGRQNNQPQHF.

This clonotype came up many times. The chain uses TRBV3-1 and TRBJ2-3, with D unclear. Trimming took off 3 bases at V and 2 bases at J, with 6 bases between the two ends. The CDR3 is made up of 13 amino acids. The germline V gene has CDR1 LGHDT and CDR2 YNNKEL (reference sequence). The CDR3 nucleotides are TGTGCCAGCAGCCAGGGTCCCACAGATACGCAGTATTTT. As protein: CASSQGPTDTQYF.

This clonotype was seen more than once but under ten times. J is TRBJ2-7 and V is TRBV4-2, with D possibly TRBD2 on 6 matching bases. The germline V gene encodes CDR1 LGHNA and CDR2 YNFKEQ. The CDR3 spans 14 residues. V was clipped by 3 bases and J by 3 bases, with 12 bases between them. CDR3 sequence: CASSQGLSNYEQYF. In DNA, the CDR3 is TGTGCCAGCAGCCAGGGACTTTCTAACTACGAGCAGTACTTC.

The chain has TRBV7-3 and TRBJ2-2; D may be TRBD2 (6 bases). From germline, CDR1 is SGHTA and CDR2 FQGTGA. This CDR3 has 14 residues. Trimming pared 5 bases from V and 4 bases from J, leaving 11 bases between. CDR3 DNA: TGTGCCAGCAGCCCCATGGGGGGCACCGGGGAGCTGTTTTTT. Its translation: CASSPMGGTGELFF.

In this sample, this clonotype turned up once. The chain recombines TRBV20-1 with TRBJ1-2; tentative D call: TRBD1 (6 bases). V dropped 2 bases and J dropped 8 bases, with 15 bases sitting between them. The CDR3 length is 13 residues. The germline V gene has CDR1 DFQATT and CDR2 SNEGSKA (reference sequence). The CDR3 bases are TGCAGTGCTAGAAGGCAGGGGCGCGGCGGCTACACCTTC. Residues: CSARRQGRGGYTF.

The genes are TRBV2 and TRBJ1-1; TRBD1 might be the D (6 bases). V lost 10 bases and J lost 0, with 12 bases in between. This CDR3 has 13 residues. Per the germline V gene, CDR1 is SNHLY and CDR2 is FYNNEI. The CDR3 DNA reads TGTGCCACAGCGAGGGACATGAACACTGAAGCTTTCTTT. Its protein product is CATARDMNTEAFF.

This sequence joins TRBV6-5 and TRBJ2-1; D is possibly TRBD2 (5 bases). This CDR3 region has 12 residues. V was trimmed by 2 bases and J by 6 bases, leaving 5 bases between them. Per the germline V gene, CDR1 is MNHEY and CDR2 is SVGAGI. The CDR3 here is CASSYEGNEQFF. In nucleotides, the CDR3 is TGTGCCAGCAGTTACGAGGGCAATGAGCAGTTCTTC.

This CDR3 reads CASSVRGDTQYF. In DNA, the CDR3 is TGTGCCAGCTCGGTCCGAGGAGATACGCAGTATTTT. This sequence joins TRBV18 and TRBJ2-3; D remains unclear. Per germline, CDR1 KGHSH and CDR2 LQKENI. The CDR3 has 12 amino acids. With 6 bases removed from V and 5 bases from J, the gap between germline ends came to 9 bases.

This clonotype came up a few times. The rearrangement uses TRBV11-3 and TRBJ2-5; D may be TRBD1 (6 bases). Per germline, CDR1 SGHNT and CDR2 YENEEA. Trimming took off 2 bases at V and 13 bases at J, with 14 bases between the two ends. CDR3 size: 12 residues. CDR3 loop: CASSLTGQLRYF. The CDR3 DNA follows: TGTGCCAGCAGCTTAACAGGACAGCTCCGGTACTTC.

The chain is built from TRBV3-1 and TRBJ2-3, with TRBD2 matching 7 bases. CDR1 LGHDT and CDR2 YNNKEL come from the germline V gene (reference sequence). The CDR3 sequence is 16 residues long. V lost 4 bases, J lost 3 bases, and 10 bases stayed unmatched. In DNA, the CDR3 is TGTGCCAGCAGCCCGCGTAGGCTAGCGGTGACAGATACGCAGTATTTT. It translates to CASSPRRLAVTDTQYF.

V usage is TRBV27 and J usage is TRBJ2-2; D assignment may be TRBD1 or TRBD2 (5 bases each). The V end lost 5 bases, the J end lost 2 bases, and 15 bases lay between the germline ends. The germline V gene has CDR1 MNHEY and CDR2 SMNVEV (reference sequence). This CDR3 has 16 amino acids. The CDR3 nucleotides are TGTGCCAGCAGTCCCTACGGGACGCTCAACACCGGGGAGCTGTTTTTT. It codes for CASSPYGTLNTGELFF.

This clonotype has only one observation. V gene TRBV7-3 combines with J gene TRBJ2-1; D remains unclear. Germline V gene sequence: CDR1 SGHTA, CDR2 FQGTGA. Trimming left V 5 bases short and J 6 bases short, with 14 bases between. The CDR3 is 14 amino acids. The CDR3 spells CASSQTNVRNEQFF. The CDR3 nucleotides read TGTGCCAGCAGCCAAACTAATGTCCGCAATGAGCAGTTCTTC. Full variable domain (rest looked up from reference TRBV7-3 and TRBJ2-1): GAGVSQTPSNKVTEKGKYVELRCDPISGHTALYWYRQSLGQGPEFLIYFQGTGAADDSGLPNDRFFAVRPEGSVSTLKIQRTERGDSAVYLCASSQTNVRNEQFFGPGTRLTVL.

At least ten counts were recorded for this clonotype. V gene TRBV20-1 combines with J gene TRBJ1-1; tentatively, D is TRBD1 (5 bases). Germline V gene sequence: CDR1 DFQATT, CDR2 SNEGSKA (reference sequence). Between the trimmed V and J ends, which lost 1 base and 3 bases, there was a span of 9 bases. CDR3 length: 13 amino acids. The CDR3 DNA is TGCAGTGCTAGAGGAGGGACGGACACTGAAGCTTTCTTT. Amino acid sequence: CSARGGTDTEAFF.

This clonotype was seen only a few times. The genes are TRBV5-1 and TRBJ2-5; 11 nucleotides agree with TRBD2. V trimming: 5 bases; J trimming: 3 bases; junction bases outside the gene matches: 9. Germline lookup yields CDR1 SGHRS and CDR2 YFSETQ. The CDR3 has 16 amino acids. CDR3 residues: CASRPLPGLAEETQYF. In DNA, the CDR3 is TGCGCCAGCAGACCGCTACCGGGACTAGCGGAAGAGACCCAGTACTTC.

In its sample, this clonotype was seen many times. The chain links TRBV20-1 to TRBJ2-3; D is ambiguous. In germline, CDR1 is DFQATT, CDR2 SNEGSKA (reference sequence). The CDR3 is 13 residues long. V gave up 6 bases and J gave up 0 bases, with 10 bases separating them. CDR3 amino acids: CSARSPSTDTQYF. In DNA, the CDR3 is TGCAGTGCAAGGTCTCCCAGCACAGATACGCAGTATTTT.

This clonotype was observed a few times. In DNA, the CDR3 is TGTGCCAGCAGCTTCGCGGGGGGAAAAGAGACCCAGTACTTC. Translation gives CASSFAGGKETQYF. This rearrangement joins TRBV7-2 to TRBJ2-5; 8 nucleotides align to TRBD2. CDR3 size: 14 residues. Per germline, CDR1 SGHTA and CDR2 FQGNSA. V dropped 3 bases and J dropped 3; count of bases not matched to a gene: 3.

This clonotype was found many times. The chain carries TRBV12-3 or TRBV12-4 and TRBJ1-2; 9 bases match TRBD1. V dropped 3 bases and J dropped 8; count of bases not matched to a gene: 7. This CDR3 spans 14 amino acids. CDR3 amino acids: CASSLGQGYIGYTF. The DNA for the CDR3 is TGTGCCAGCAGTTTGGGACAGGGATACATAGGCTACACCTTC.

In its sample, this clonotype was seen a few times. V usage is TRBV6-2 or TRBV6-3 and J usage is TRBJ2-5; D may be TRBD1 or TRBD2 (7 bases each). Germline loops: CDR1 MNHEY, CDR2 SVGEGT. CDR3 length equals 15 residues. V gave up 8 bases and J gave up 7 bases, with 23 bases separating them. The CDR3 region is CASQGGTATVGTQYF. CDR3 sequence (DNA): TGTGCCAGCCAGGGGGGGACAGCCACCGTTGGGACCCAGTACTTC.

The V gene is TRBV24-1, the J gene TRBJ2-1; 8 bases are shared with TRBD1. The length of the CDR3 is 16 residues. V lost 3 bases and J lost 4; bases outside the gene matches: 7. CDR1 is KGHDR, CDR2 SFDVKD, per germline. The CDR3, as DNA: TGTGCCACCAGTGATCCCGGACAGGGCAGGTACAATGAGCAGTTCTTC. Translated: CATSDPGQGRYNEQFF.

This clonotype occurred a few times. V gene TRBV11-2 combines with J gene TRBJ2-3; 10 positions agree with TRBD2. J lost 3 bases, V lost 1 base, and 13 bases had no gene match. Germline lookup yields CDR1 SGHAT and CDR2 FQNNGV. The CDR3 consists of 19 residues. The CDR3, as DNA: TGTGCCAGCAGCTTAGTTCTGAGGCTAGCGGGAGATAGGACAGATACGCAGTATTTT. It yields the protein CASSLVLRLAGDRTDTQYF.

This clonotype showed up just a few times. The rearrangement uses TRBV11-2 and TRBJ2-1; 11 bases agree with TRBD2. The CDR3 is 13 amino acids. CDR1 and CDR2 (germline): SGHAT, FQNNGV. The V gene end was trimmed by 10 bases and the J gene end by 7 bases; junction bases not matched to a gene: 6. The DNA of the CDR3 is TGTGCCACCCGACTAGCGGGACTAAATGAGCAGTTCTTC. This translates into CATRLAGLNEQFF.

This chain connects TRBV12-3 or TRBV12-4 to TRBJ2-2; a weak D match, TRBD1 (5 bases). The CDR3 loop spans 15 amino acids. The V and J ends lost 2 bases and 7 bases respectively, with 14 bases between them. In nucleotides, the CDR3 is TGTGCCAGCAGTTTAATGATTGGGGCGAGCGGGGAGCTGTTTTTT. As protein: CASSLMIGASGELFF.

This rearrangement joins TRBV7-9 to TRBJ1-1; D possibly corresponds to TRBD1 (5 bases). Germline values: CDR1 SEHNR, CDR2 FQNEAQ (reference sequence). The CDR3 consists of 17 residues. V was pared by 2 bases and J by 1 base, with 17 bases between. CDR3 sequence (DNA): TGTGCCAGCAGCTTACCCCTATATCCAGGGAAGAACACTGAAGCTTTCTTT. Amino acid sequence: CASSLPLYPGKNTEAFF.

The chain joins TRBV6-5 to TRBJ2-3; D perhaps matches TRBD2 (5 bases). Germline CDR1 reads MNHEY; CDR2 reads SVGAGI. The CDR3 has 13 residues. The germline V and J ends were trimmed by 4 bases and 10 bases, with 15 bases remaining between them. CDR3 DNA sequence: TGTGCCAGCAGTTTCGTCGGAGGTGTACCGCAGTATTTT. It encodes CASSFVGGVPQYF.

The J gene is TRBJ1-2, the V gene TRBV6-1; D remains ambiguous. V was trimmed by 2 bases and J by 5 bases, leaving 9 bases between them. The CDR3 runs to 13 residues. CDR1 is MNHNS, CDR2 SASEGT, per germline. The CDR3 spells CASSESRGYGYTF. The CDR3 DNA is TGTGCCAGCAGTGAATCACGAGGGTATGGCTACACCTTC.

This clonotype was seen many times. The chain recombines TRBV12-3 or TRBV12-4 with TRBJ2-5, with TRBD2 matching 7 bases. This CDR3 has 15 residues. Trimming cost V 3 bases and J 4 bases; bases outside gene matches: 8. The CDR3 region has the DNA TGTGCCAGCAGTTTGGACTCGGGGGGTAGAGAGACCCAGTACTTC. Translation: CASSLDSGGRETQYF.

This clonotype occurred a few times. This rearrangement joins TRBV4-1 to TRBJ2-1, with D possibly being TRBD2 (5 bases). Trimming took off 2 bases at V and 3 bases at J, with 11 bases between the two ends. Germline CDR1 and CDR2: MGHRA and YSYEKL. CDR3 length equals 15 residues. CDR3 protein: CASSQIRRDYNEQFF. In nucleotides, the CDR3 is TGCGCCAGCAGCCAAATCCGCCGGGACTACAATGAGCAGTTCTTC.